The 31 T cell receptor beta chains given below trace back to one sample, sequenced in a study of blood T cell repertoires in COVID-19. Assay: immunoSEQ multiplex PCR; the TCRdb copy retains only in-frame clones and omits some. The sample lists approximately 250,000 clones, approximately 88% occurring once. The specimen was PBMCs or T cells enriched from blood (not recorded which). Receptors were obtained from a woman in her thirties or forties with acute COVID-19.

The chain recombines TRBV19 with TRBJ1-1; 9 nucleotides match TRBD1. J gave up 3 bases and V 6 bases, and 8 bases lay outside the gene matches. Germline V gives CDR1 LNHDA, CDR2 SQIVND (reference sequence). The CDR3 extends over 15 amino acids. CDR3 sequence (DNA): TGTGCCAGTAGGGACAGGGGACGTAAGGACACTGAAGCTTTCTTT. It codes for CASRDRGRKDTEAFF.

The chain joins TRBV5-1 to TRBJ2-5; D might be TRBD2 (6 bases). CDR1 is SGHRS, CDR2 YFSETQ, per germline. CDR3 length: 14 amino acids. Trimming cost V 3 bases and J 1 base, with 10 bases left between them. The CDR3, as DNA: TGCGCCAGCAGCTCAACTAGCAGCCAAGAGACCCAGTACTTC. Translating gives CASSSTSSQETQYF.

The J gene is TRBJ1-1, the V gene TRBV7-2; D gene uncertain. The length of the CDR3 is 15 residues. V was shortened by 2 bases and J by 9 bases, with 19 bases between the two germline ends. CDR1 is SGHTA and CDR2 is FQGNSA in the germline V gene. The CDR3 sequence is CASSLFERVARKAFF. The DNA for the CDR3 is TGTGCCAGCAGCTTATTTGAACGGGTGGCCCGGAAAGCTTTCTTT.

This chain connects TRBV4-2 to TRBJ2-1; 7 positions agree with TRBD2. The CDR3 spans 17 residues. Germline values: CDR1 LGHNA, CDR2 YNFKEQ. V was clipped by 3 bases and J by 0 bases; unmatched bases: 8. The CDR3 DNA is TGTGCCAGCAGCCATGATAATCTAGCGGTCTCCTACAATGAGCAGTTCTTC. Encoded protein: CASSHDNLAVSYNEQFF.

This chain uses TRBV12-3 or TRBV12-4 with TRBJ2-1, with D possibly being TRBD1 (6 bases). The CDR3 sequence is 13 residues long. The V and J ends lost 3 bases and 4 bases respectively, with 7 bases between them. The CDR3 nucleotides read TGTGCCAGCAGTTTTAGGGGGTACAATGAGCAGTTCTTC. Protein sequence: CASSFRGYNEQFF.

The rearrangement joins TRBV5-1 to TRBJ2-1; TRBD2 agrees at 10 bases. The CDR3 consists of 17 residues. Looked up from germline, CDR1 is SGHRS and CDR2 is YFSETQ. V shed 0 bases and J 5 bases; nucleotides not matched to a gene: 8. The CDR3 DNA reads TGCGCCAGCAGCTTGGAGTGGCTAGCGGGAGTCAACAATGAGCAGTTCTTC. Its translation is CASSLEWLAGVNNEQFF.

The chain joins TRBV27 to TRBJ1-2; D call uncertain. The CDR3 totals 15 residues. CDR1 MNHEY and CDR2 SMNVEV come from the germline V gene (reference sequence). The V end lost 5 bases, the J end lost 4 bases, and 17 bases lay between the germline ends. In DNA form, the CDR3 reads TGTGCCAGCAGTCCGTCCCCGTCGGAGAGCTATGGCTACACCTTC. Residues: CASSPSPSESYGYTF.

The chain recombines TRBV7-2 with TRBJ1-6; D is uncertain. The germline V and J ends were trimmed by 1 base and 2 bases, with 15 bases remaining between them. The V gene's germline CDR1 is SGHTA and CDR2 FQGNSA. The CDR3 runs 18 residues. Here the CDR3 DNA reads TGTGCCAGCAGCTTAGTAGGAGGGAAAGCAACCTATAATTCACCCCTCCACTTT. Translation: CASSLVGGKATYNSPLHF.

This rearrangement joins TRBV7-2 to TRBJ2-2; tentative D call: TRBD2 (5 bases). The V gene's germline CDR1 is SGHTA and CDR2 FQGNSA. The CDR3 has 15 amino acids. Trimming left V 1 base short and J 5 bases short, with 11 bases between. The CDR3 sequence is CASSLVLLVTGELFF. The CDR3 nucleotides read TGTGCCAGCAGCTTAGTCTTACTAGTTACCGGGGAGCTGTTTTTT.

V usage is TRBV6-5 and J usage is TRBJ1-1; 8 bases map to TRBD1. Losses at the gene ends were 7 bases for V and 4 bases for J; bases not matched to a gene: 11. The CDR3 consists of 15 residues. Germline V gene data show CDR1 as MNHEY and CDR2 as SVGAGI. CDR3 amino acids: CASKGTGGRVTEAFF. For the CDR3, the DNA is TGTGCCAGCAAGGGGACAGGAGGGAGAGTCACTGAAGCTTTCTTT.

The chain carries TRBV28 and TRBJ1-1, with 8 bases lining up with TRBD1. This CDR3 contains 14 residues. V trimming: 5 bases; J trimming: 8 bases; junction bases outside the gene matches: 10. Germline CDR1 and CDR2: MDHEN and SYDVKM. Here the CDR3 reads CASSGGRDRGEAFF. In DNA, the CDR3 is TGTGCCAGCAGTGGGGGGCGAGACAGGGGAGAAGCTTTCTTT.

CDR3 coding DNA: TGTGCCAGCAGTGAAGCTTGGCAGGGGGCCTACGAGCAGTACTTC. This sequence encodes CASSEAWQGAYEQYF. V gene TRBV6-1 combines with J gene TRBJ2-7; 7 nucleotides match TRBD1. V was pared by 0 bases and J by 2 bases, with 4 bases of the junction left unmatched. CDR3 length: 15 residues. Germline-derived CDR1 and CDR2 are MNHNS and SASEGT.

The CDR3 region has the DNA TGTGCCAGCAGTGGAGACAGGGGTGGCGGCTACACCTTC. Translated, it gives CASSGDRGGGYTF. The rearrangement uses TRBV2 and TRBJ1-2, with 8 bases that match TRBD1. The germline gives CDR1 SNHLY, CDR2 FYNNEI. This CDR3 is built from 13 residues. Trimming cost V 4 bases and J 8 bases; bases outside gene matches: 6.

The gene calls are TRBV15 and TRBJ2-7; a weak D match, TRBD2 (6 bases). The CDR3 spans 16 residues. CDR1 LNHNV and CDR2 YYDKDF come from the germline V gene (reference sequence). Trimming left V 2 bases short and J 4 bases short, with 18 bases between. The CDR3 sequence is CATSRSSGGAWYEQYF. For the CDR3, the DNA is TGTGCCACCAGCAGATCCTCCGGAGGGGCTTGGTACGAGCAGTACTTC.

DNA of the CDR3: TGTGCCAGCTCACGTCGTTCGGCGGGTCTCTACGAGCAGTACGTC. Its translation is CASSRRSAGLYEQYV. The chain couples TRBV18 to TRBJ2-7, with TRBD2 as a possible D gene (5 bases). The germline CDR1 and CDR2 sequences are KGHSH and LQKENI. CDR3 length equals 15 residues. Trimming removed 4 bases at V and 3 bases at J, with 16 bases between.

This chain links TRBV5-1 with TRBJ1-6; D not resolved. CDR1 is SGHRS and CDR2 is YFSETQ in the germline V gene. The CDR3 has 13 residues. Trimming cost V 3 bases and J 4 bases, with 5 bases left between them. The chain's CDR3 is CASSSYYNSPLHF. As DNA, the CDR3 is TGCGCCAGCAGCTCTTATTATAATTCACCCCTCCACTTT.

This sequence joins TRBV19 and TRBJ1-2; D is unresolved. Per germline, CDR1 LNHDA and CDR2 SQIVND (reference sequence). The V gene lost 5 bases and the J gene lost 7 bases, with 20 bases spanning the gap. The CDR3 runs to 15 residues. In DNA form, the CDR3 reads TGTGCCAGTAGTGCCCTCGGAGGTTTTCACACTGGCTACACCTTC. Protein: CASSALGGFHTGYTF.

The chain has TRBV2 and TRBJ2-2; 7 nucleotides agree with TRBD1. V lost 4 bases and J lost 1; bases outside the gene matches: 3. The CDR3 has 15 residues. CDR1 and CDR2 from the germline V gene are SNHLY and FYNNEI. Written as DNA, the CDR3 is TGTGCCAGCAGTGGGACAGGAGGGAACACCGGGGAGCTGTTTTTT. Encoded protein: CASSGTGGNTGELFF.

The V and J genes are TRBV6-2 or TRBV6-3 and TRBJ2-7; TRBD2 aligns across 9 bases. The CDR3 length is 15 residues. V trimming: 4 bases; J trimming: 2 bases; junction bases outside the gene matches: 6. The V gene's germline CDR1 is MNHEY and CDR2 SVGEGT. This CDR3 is CASSFGSGGTYEQYF. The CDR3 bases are TGTGCCAGCAGTTTTGGTAGCGGGGGAACCTACGAGCAGTACTTC.

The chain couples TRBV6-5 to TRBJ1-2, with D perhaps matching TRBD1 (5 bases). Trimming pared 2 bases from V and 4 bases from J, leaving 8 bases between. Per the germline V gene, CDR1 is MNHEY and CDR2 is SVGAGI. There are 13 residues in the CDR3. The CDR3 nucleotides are TGTGCCAGCAGTTACGACAGCATCTATGGCTACACCTTC. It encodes CASSYDSIYGYTF.

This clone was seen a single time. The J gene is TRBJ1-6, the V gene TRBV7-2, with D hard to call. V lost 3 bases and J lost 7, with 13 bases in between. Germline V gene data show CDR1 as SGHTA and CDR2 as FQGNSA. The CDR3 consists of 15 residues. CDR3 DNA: TGTGCCAGCAGCTTCTTCTCAGGAATCAATTCACCCCTCCACTTT. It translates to CASSFFSGINSPLHF. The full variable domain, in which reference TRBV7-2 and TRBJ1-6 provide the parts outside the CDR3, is GAGVSQSPSNKVTEKGKDVELRCDPISGHTALYWYRQSLGQGLEFLIYFQGNSAPDKSGLPSDRFSAERTGGSVSTLTIQRTQQEDSAVYLCASSFFSGINSPLHFGNGTRLTVT.

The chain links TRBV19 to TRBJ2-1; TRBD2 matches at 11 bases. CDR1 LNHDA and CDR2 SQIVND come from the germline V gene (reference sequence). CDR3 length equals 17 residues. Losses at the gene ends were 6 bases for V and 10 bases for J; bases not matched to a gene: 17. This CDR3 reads CASSFYQIAGGRGEQFF. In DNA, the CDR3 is TGTGCCAGTAGCTTTTACCAGATAGCGGGAGGGAGAGGGGAGCAGTTCTTC.

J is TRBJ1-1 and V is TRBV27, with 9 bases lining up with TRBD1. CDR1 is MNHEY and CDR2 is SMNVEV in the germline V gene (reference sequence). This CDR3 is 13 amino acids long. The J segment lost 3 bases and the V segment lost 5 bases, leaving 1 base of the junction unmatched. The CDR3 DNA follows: TGTGCCAGCAGTAGACAGGGGGACACTGAAGCTTTCTTT. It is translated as CASSRQGDTEAFF.

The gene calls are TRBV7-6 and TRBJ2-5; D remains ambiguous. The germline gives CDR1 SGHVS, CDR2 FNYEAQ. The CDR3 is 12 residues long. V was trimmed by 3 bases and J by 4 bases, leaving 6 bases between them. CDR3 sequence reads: CASSFSGETQYF. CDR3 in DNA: TGTGCCAGCAGCTTTTCAGGAGAGACCCAGTACTTC.

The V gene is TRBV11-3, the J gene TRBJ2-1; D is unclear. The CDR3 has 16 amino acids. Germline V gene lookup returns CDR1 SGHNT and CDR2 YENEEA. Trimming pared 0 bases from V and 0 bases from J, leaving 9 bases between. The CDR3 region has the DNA TGTGCCAGCAGCTTAGATGCCCAGGTCTCCTACAATGAGCAGTTCTTC. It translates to CASSLDAQVSYNEQFF.

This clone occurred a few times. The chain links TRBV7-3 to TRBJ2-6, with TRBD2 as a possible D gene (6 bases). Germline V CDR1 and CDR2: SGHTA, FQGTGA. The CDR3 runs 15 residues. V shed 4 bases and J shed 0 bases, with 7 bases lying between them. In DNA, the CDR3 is TGTGCCAGCAGCTCGGGGGTCTCTGGGGCCAACGTCCTGACTTTC. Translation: CASSSGVSGANVLTF.

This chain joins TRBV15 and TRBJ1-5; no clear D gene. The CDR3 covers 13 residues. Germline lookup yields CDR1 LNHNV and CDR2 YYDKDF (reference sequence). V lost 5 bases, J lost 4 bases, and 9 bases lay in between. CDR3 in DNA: TGTGCCACCAGCGGATCCAGGAATCAGCCCCAGCATTTT. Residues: CATSGSRNQPQHF.

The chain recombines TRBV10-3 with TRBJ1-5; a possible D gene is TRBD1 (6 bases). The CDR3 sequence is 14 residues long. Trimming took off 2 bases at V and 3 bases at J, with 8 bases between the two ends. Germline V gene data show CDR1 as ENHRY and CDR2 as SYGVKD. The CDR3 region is CAISEDRFNQPQHF. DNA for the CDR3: TGTGCCATCAGTGAGGACAGGTTCAATCAGCCCCAGCATTTT.

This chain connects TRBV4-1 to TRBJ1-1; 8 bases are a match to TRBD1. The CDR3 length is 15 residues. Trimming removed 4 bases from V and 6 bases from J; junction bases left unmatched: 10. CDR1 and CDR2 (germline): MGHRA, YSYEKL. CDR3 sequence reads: CASSPWDRLGAEAFF. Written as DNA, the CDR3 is TGCGCCAGCAGCCCCTGGGACAGGCTGGGGGCTGAAGCTTTCTTT.

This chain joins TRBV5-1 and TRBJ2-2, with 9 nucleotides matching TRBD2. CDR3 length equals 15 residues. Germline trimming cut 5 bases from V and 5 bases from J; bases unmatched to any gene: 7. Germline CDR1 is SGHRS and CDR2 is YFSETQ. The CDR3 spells CASRPIAGVTGELFF. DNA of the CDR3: TGCGCCAGCAGGCCCATAGCGGGAGTAACCGGGGAGCTGTTTTTT.

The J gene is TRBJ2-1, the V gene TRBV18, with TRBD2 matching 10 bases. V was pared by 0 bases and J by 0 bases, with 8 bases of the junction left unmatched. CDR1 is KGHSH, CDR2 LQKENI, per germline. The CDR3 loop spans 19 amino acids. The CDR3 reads CASSPPGLSGRSSYNEQFF. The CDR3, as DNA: TGTGCCAGCTCACCACCAGGGCTTAGCGGGAGGAGCTCCTACAATGAGCAGTTCTTC.